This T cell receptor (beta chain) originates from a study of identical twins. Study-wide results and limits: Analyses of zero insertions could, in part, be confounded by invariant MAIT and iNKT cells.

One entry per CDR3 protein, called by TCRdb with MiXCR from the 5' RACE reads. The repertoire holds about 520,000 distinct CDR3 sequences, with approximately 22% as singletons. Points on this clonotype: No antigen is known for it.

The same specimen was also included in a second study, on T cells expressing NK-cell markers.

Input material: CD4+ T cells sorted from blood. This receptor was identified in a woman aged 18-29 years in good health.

Here the CDR3 reads CASSPGQRDTIYF. CDR3 bases: TGTGCCAGCAGCCCCGGACAGAGGGACACCATATATTTT. The rearrangement joins TRBV3-1 to TRBJ1-3, with a weak D call TRBD1 (6 bases). The CDR3 runs 13 residues. Looked up from germline, CDR1 is LGHDT and CDR2 is YNNKEL (reference sequence). V dropped 4 bases and J dropped 8 bases, with 12 bases sitting between them.